The rows below give T cell receptor beta chains drawn from one sample of a study of cytomegalovirus exposure and HLA in healthy donors. Some clones are missing from TCRdb's copy, which holds only in-frame ones; the method was immunoSEQ multiplex PCR. The table shows approximately 160,000 clones, with about 80% occurring only once. The material sequenced was PBMCs. The origin of the receptors is a woman under 40 in good health and CMV-seropositive. The CDR3 runs from the conserved cysteine through the conserved F or W. Each record gives: clone size, D gene, V gene, J gene, CDR3 DNA, CDR3 protein. D genes are given only for firm matches. Only some rows state a clone size, as once, few, many or a class for expanded clones.

size: -; D: -; V: TRBV5-5; J: TRBJ2-3; DNA: TGTGCCAGCAGCTTGGAAACCCAGGGTACAGATACGCAGTATTTT; CDR3: CASSLETQGTDTQYF
size: -; D: -; V: TRBV30; J: TRBJ1-6; DNA: TGTGCCTGGAGTGTAAACGGCGGCTCTCGGCCCCTCCACTTT; CDR3: CAWSVNGGSRPLHF
size: -; D: TRBD2; V: TRBV6-5; J: TRBJ2-3; DNA: TGTGCCAGCAGTCCCGGACTAGCGATTACGCAGTATTTT; CDR3: CASSPGLAITQYF
size: -; D: -; V: TRBV5-1; J: TRBJ1-1; DNA: TGCGCCAGCAGCTTGGCACCCGGGAGACCCGACACTGAAGCTTTCTTT; CDR3: CASSLAPGRPDTEAFF
size: -; D: -; V: TRBV4-1; J: TRBJ2-7; DNA: TGCGCCAGCAGCCCCTTCCCCCGAGGAGGGAGCTCCTACGAGCAGTACTTC; CDR3: CASSPFPRGGSSYEQYF
size: -; D: TRBD1; V: TRBV5-1; J: TRBJ1-2; DNA: TGCGCCAGCAGTTACGGGACAGACAATAACTATGGCTACACCTTC; CDR3: CASSYGTDNNYGYTF
size: once; D: -; V: TRBV7-9; J: TRBJ2-2; DNA: TGTGCCCTTTTGCAGGGTACCGGGGAGCTGTTTTTT; CDR3: CALLQGTGELFF
size: -; D: -; V: TRBV13; J: TRBJ2-7; DNA: TGTGCCAGCAGCTGGGGCCGGGACTTTTCCTACGAGCAGTACTTC; CDR3: CASSWGRDFSYEQYF
size: -; D: -; V: TRBV11-1; J: TRBJ2-7; DNA: TGTGCCAGCAGCCAAACTACCTGGGAGCAGTACTTC; CDR3: CASSQTTWEQYF
size: -; D: TRBD1; V: TRBV25-1; J: TRBJ2-7; DNA: TGTGCCAGCAGTGAATTAGGGACAGGGGTATACGAGCAGTACTTC; CDR3: CASSELGTGVYEQYF
size: once; D: TRBD2; V: TRBV5-6; J: TRBJ2-5; DNA: TGTGCCAGCAGCTTTCTAGCGGGAGGGCCTCGGGAGACCCAGTACTTC; CDR3: CASSFLAGGPRETQYF
size: -; D: -; V: TRBV6-4; J: TRBJ2-2; DNA: TGTGCCAGCAGTGATCTGTCCGGGGAGCTGTTTTTT; CDR3: CASSDLSGELFF
size: -; D: -; V: TRBV28; J: TRBJ2-6; DNA: TGTGCCAGCACCCTCGGTGGGGCCAACGTCCTGACTTTC; CDR3: CASTLGGANVLTF
size: -; D: TRBD1; V: TRBV7-8; J: TRBJ1-5; DNA: TGTGCCAGCAGCTCCAAGGGACAGGGGATCGATCAGCCCCAGCATTTT; CDR3: CASSSKGQGIDQPQHF
size: -; D: -; V: TRBV27; J: TRBJ2-2; DNA: TGTGCCAGCAGTCCCCTAGGGCAGGGCGGAATCGCGAACACCGGGGAGCTGTTTTTT; CDR3: CASSPLGQGGIANTGELFF
size: -; D: TRBD1; V: TRBV2; J: TRBJ2-5; DNA: TGTGCCAGCAGTGAAGCTATGGGACAGGGAATCGAGACCCAGTACTTC; CDR3: CASSEAMGQGIETQYF
size: -; D: TRBD1; V: TRBV30; J: TRBJ1-2; DNA: TGTGCCTGGAGTATGCTAGGACAGGGTGGCTATGGCTACACCTTC; CDR3: CAWSMLGQGGYGYTF
size: -; D: -; V: TRBV6-5; J: TRBJ1-4; DNA: TGTGCCAGCAGTCAGGACTGGGGTGAAAAACTGTTTTTT; CDR3: CASSQDWGEKLFF
size: -; D: -; V: TRBV27; J: TRBJ1-1; DNA: TGTGCCAGCAGGGTTCTCGGGATGGCTGAAGCTTTCTTT; CDR3: CASRVLGMAEAFF
size: -; D: TRBD2; V: TRBV7-9; J: TRBJ2-5; DNA: TGTGCCAGCAGCTTATCAGTAGCGGGAGGAGAGACCCAGTACTTC; CDR3: CASSLSVAGGETQYF
size: once; D: -; V: TRBV14; J: TRBJ2-3; DNA: TGTGCCAGCAGCCGGGCGTTAAGCACAGATACGCAGTATTTT; CDR3: CASSRALSTDTQYF
size: -; D: TRBD1; V: TRBV19; J: TRBJ2-5; DNA: TGTGCCAGTAGTATCCTACAGGGGGCGTCCGAGACCCAGTACTTC; CDR3: CASSILQGASETQYF
size: -; D: -; V: TRBV2; J: TRBJ2-7; DNA: TGTGCCAGCAGTGTTTTCGGGGAGCAGTACTTC; CDR3: CASSVFGEQYF
size: -; D: -; V: TRBV30; J: TRBJ2-1; DNA: TGTGCCTGGAGTGTATGGCAGGTTCCCAATGAGCAGTTCTTC; CDR3: CAWSVWQVPNEQFF
size: -; D: TRBD2; V: TRBV28; J: TRBJ2-5; DNA: TGTGCCAGCAGTTTATTCGGGGTAGCGGGGTACCAAGAGACCCAGTACTTC; CDR3: CASSLFGVAGYQETQYF
size: -; D: TRBD2; V: TRBV5-1; J: TRBJ2-1; DNA: TGCGCCAGCAGCCCTCCCCGGACTAGCGGGACCTTGGGCTCCTACAATGAGCAGTTCTTC; CDR3: CASSPPRTSGTLGSYNEQFF
size: -; D: -; V: TRBV30; J: TRBJ2-5; DNA: TGTGCCTGGACTGAGTCTTCGGGTGTTGGGGAGACCCAGTACTTC; CDR3: CAWTESSGVGETQYF
size: -; D: -; V: TRBV6-5; J: TRBJ2-5; DNA: TGTGCCAGCAGTTCCGACAGGGAGACCCAGTACTTC; CDR3: CASSSDRETQYF
size: few; D: -; V: TRBV6-5; J: TRBJ1-5; DNA: TGTGCCAGCAGTTACCGGTCATTCAATCAGCCCCAGCATTTT; CDR3: CASSYRSFNQPQHF
size: -; D: TRBD1; V: TRBV5-1; J: TRBJ2-3; DNA: TGCGCCAGCAGCTCCGGACAGGGGGGCTCAGATACGCAGTATTTT; CDR3: CASSSGQGGSDTQYF
size: -; D: TRBD2; V: TRBV11-2; J: TRBJ2-5; DNA: TGTGCCAGCAGCTTGACTAGCGGTAGGGAGACCCAGTACTTC; CDR3: CASSLTSGRETQYF
size: -; D: -; V: TRBV28; J: TRBJ2-7; DNA: TGTGCCAGCAGTTTATACTACTACAGGATGGGCGAGCAGTACTTC; CDR3: CASSLYYYRMGEQYF
size: -; D: -; V: TRBV19; J: TRBJ1-1; DNA: TGTGCCAGTAGTAAACCGGACACTGAAGCTTTCTTT; CDR3: CASSKPDTEAFF
size: -; D: -; V: TRBV15; J: TRBJ1-2; DNA: TGTGCCACCAGCAGAGTAGAGGGGGACTATGGCTACACCTTC; CDR3: CATSRVEGDYGYTF
size: few; D: TRBD2; V: TRBV4-3; J: TRBJ2-3; DNA: TGCGCCAGCAGCTCACGGGCTAGCGGGAGAACAGATACGCAGTATTTT; CDR3: CASSSRASGRTDTQYF
size: once; D: TRBD1; V: TRBV9; J: TRBJ2-5; DNA: TGTGCCAGCAGCGTCACAGGGGGCGTGGAGACCCAGTACTTC; CDR3: CASSVTGGVETQYF
size: -; D: TRBD1; V: TRBV19; J: TRBJ1-5; DNA: TGTGCCAGTAGTCGGGACAGGCTTGTGTATAGCAATCAGCCCCAGCATTTT; CDR3: CASSRDRLVYSNQPQHF
size: -; D: -; V: TRBV5-1; J: TRBJ1-4; DNA: TGCGCCAGCAGCTTGGTCGGGACACGAGAAGAACTGTTTTTT; CDR3: CASSLVGTREELFF
size: -; D: TRBD2; V: TRBV28; J: TRBJ2-5; DNA: TGTGCCAGCAGTTTTACTAGCGGGAGTGAAGAGACCCAGTACTTC; CDR3: CASSFTSGSEETQYF
size: -; D: TRBD1; V: TRBV4-1; J: TRBJ2-3; DNA: TGCGCCAGCAGCCCCGGACAGGGAGTGGAGATTACGCAGTATTTT; CDR3: CASSPGQGVEITQYF
size: -; D: TRBD2; V: TRBV19; J: TRBJ2-1; DNA: TGTGCCAGTAGTATCCTAGCGGGCGACAATGAGCAGTTCTTC; CDR3: CASSILAGDNEQFF
size: -; D: -; V: TRBV6-5; J: TRBJ2-3; DNA: TGTGCCAGCACCCGGGGGGATACGCAGTATTTT; CDR3: CASTRGDTQYF
size: -; D: TRBD2; V: TRBV11-3; J: TRBJ2-7; DNA: TGTGCCAGCAGCTTCCCTAGCGGCCTCTCCTACGAGCAGTACTTC; CDR3: CASSFPSGLSYEQYF
size: -; D: -; V: TRBV9; J: TRBJ1-1; DNA: TGTGCCAGCAGCGTAGGAGGCTCAAACCCACTTGAAGCTTTCTTT; CDR3: CASSVGGSNPLEAFF
size: -; D: -; V: TRBV30; J: TRBJ2-5; DNA: TGTGCCTGGAGTGTACAGGGAGCGGGAATGGAGACCCAGTACTTC; CDR3: CAWSVQGAGMETQYF
size: -; D: TRBD2; V: TRBV7-6; J: TRBJ2-1; DNA: TGTGCCAGCAGCTTAGCAGGCGGGAGTATGGCTAATGAGCAGTTCTTC; CDR3: CASSLAGGSMANEQFF
size: -; D: TRBD1; V: TRBV6-1; J: TRBJ1-2; DNA: TGTGCCAGCAGTGTTAACCGGGACAGGGGGAACTATGGCTACACCTTC; CDR3: CASSVNRDRGNYGYTF
size: -; D: TRBD2; V: TRBV9; J: TRBJ2-1; DNA: TGTGCCAGCAGCCCAATGGGACTAGCGGGAATGAATGAGCAGTTCTTC; CDR3: CASSPMGLAGMNEQFF
size: -; D: TRBD1; V: TRBV4-2; J: TRBJ1-2; DNA: TGTGCCAGCAGCCAGGCCGGGACAGCCGACTATGGCTACACCTTC; CDR3: CASSQAGTADYGYTF
size: -; D: -; V: TRBV18; J: TRBJ1-2; DNA: TGTGCCAGCTCACCATCAGGGGCTGGCTATGGCTACACCTTC; CDR3: CASSPSGAGYGYTF
size: -; D: TRBD1; V: TRBV11-2; J: TRBJ1-2; DNA: TGTGCCAGCAGCTTGGACAGGAACTATGGCTACACCTTC; CDR3: CASSLDRNYGYTF
size: -; D: -; V: TRBV5-8; J: TRBJ1-5; DNA: TGTGCCAGCAGCTTGGGGTCGTACGGTAGCAATCAGCCCCAGCATTTT; CDR3: CASSLGSYGSNQPQHF
size: -; D: -; V: TRBV7-6; J: TRBJ2-1; DNA: TGTGCCAGCAGCCCACAGACGGGGAATGAGCAGTTCTTC; CDR3: CASSPQTGNEQFF
size: -; D: -; V: TRBV30; J: TRBJ1-1; DNA: TGTGCCTGGAGTCAGGGTTACACTGAAGCTTTCTTT; CDR3: CAWSQGYTEAFF
size: -; D: TRBD2; V: TRBV4-2; J: TRBJ2-1; DNA: TGTGCCAGCAGCCACCCCGGGACTAGCGGTTTCAATGAGCAGTTCTTC; CDR3: CASSHPGTSGFNEQFF
size: once; D: -; V: TRBV6-5; J: TRBJ1-1; DNA: TGTGCCAGCAGTTACGCGGCAGTGACTGAAGCTTTCTTT; CDR3: CASSYAAVTEAFF